This entry lists 20 T cell receptor beta chains sequenced from one sample in a study of blood T cell repertoires in COVID-19. Measured with immunoSEQ multiplex PCR; TCRdb has only the in-frame clones, and not every one. The data show some 150,000 clones, 70% to 85% seen once. What was sequenced was peripheral blood. These receptors all stem from a human donor in a cohort sampled during active COVID-19.

V usage is TRBV30 and J usage is TRBJ2-6, with 11 bases aligning to TRBD1. The junction had 3 bases not matched to a gene; V was cut back by 2 bases and J by 0 bases. CDR1 and CDR2 (germline): GTSNPN, SVGIG (reference sequence). This CDR3 has 17 residues. CDR3 in amino acids: CAWSPGTGGSGANVLTF. The CDR3 DNA is TGTGCCTGGAGTCCCGGGACAGGGGGCTCTGGGGCCAACGTCCTGACTTTC.

Note on this clone: Other DNA sequences in this specimen translate into the identical CDR3. This chain joins TRBV6-5 and TRBJ1-3, with TRBD1 matching over 7 bases. The trim removed 5 bases at V and 4 bases at J, leaving 5 bases unmatched. This CDR3 region has 14 residues. Germline lookup yields CDR1 MNHEY and CDR2 SVGAGI. CDR3 bases: TGTGCCAGCAGTACTCCAGGGGGAGGAAACACCATATATTTT. Translation: CASSTPGGGNTIYF.

The V gene is TRBV6-1, the J gene TRBJ1-4, with a possible D match to TRBD1 (6 bases). This CDR3 is 15 amino acids long. Germline lookup yields CDR1 MNHNS and CDR2 SASEGT. Trimming took 1 base from V and 7 from J, leaving 13 bases between them. This chain's CDR3 is CASSEVGGRGEKLFF. In nucleotides, the CDR3 is TGTGCCAGCAGTGAAGTTGGGGGCAGGGGTGAAAAACTGTTTTTT.

The CDR3, as DNA: TGTGCCAGCAGTTACCCTGGGACAGCCTACGAGCAGTACTTC. Protein sequence: CASSYPGTAYEQYF. The V and J genes are TRBV6-2 or TRBV6-3 and TRBJ2-7; 7 nucleotides agree with TRBD1. With V trimmed by 2 bases and J by 2 bases, 3 bases remained unmatched. In germline, CDR1 is MNHEY, CDR2 SVGEGT. The CDR3 has 14 amino acids.

The CDR3 DNA reads as TGTGCCAGCAGCTACGACAGGGTTTCCAATGAGCAGTTCTTC. As protein: CASSYDRVSNEQFF. The rearrangement uses TRBV5-4 and TRBJ2-1, with TRBD1 matching over 7 bases. The germline V gene encodes CDR1 SGHNT and CDR2 YYREEE (reference sequence). Losses at the gene ends were 3 bases for V and 6 bases for J; bases not matched to a gene: 6. CDR3 size: 14 residues.

The CDR3 DNA reads as TGTGCCAGCAGAGACCGAACAGGGTTAGCAGATACGCAGTATTTT. Protein sequence: CASRDRTGLADTQYF. The chain recombines TRBV6-5 with TRBJ2-3; possibly TRBD1 for D (6 bases). This CDR3 comprises 15 residues. Germline values: CDR1 MNHEY, CDR2 SVGAGI. V was clipped by 6 bases and J by 4 bases, with 17 bases between them.

V gene TRBV4-1 combines with J gene TRBJ1-6; D is perhaps TRBD1 (6 bases). The CDR3 has 14 residues. V lost 1 base and J 6 bases, leaving 7 bases between the germline ends. Looked up from germline, CDR1 is MGHRA and CDR2 is YSYEKL. The CDR3 sequence is CASSQGTANSPLHF. The CDR3, as DNA: TGCGCCAGCAGCCAAGGGACAGCTAATTCACCCCTCCACTTT.

The chain employs TRBV10-3 and TRBJ1-1; TRBD1 matches at 7 bases. CDR1 is ENHRY and CDR2 is SYGVKD in the germline V gene. V shed 3 bases and J 1 base; nucleotides not matched to a gene: 5. The CDR3 extends over 15 amino acids. CDR3 nucleotides: TGTGCCATCAGTGACCTCGGACAGGCGAACACTGAAGCTTTCTTT. This encodes CAISDLGQANTEAFF.

This clone appeared once. This sequence joins TRBV15 and TRBJ2-6; D is unresolved. V was pared by 1 base and J by 0 bases, with 7 bases between. The CDR3 has 16 amino acids. Germline-derived CDR1 and CDR2 are LNHNV and YYDKDF (reference sequence). CDR3 bases: TGTGCCACCAGCAGAGGTGTGAGCTCTGGGGCCAACGTCCTGACTTTC. Residues: CATSRGVSSGANVLTF.

The CDR3 here is CASRLAGGQDTQYF. CDR3 nucleotides: TGTGCCAGCAGACTAGCGGGGGGGCAAGATACGCAGTATTTT. The chain carries TRBV2 and TRBJ2-3, with TRBD2 matching 13 bases. From germline, CDR1 is SNHLY and CDR2 FYNNEI. There are 14 residues in the CDR3. The V segment lost 6 bases and the J segment 5 bases; nucleotides outside the gene matches: 2.

The chain carries TRBV27 and TRBJ2-7; 9 nucleotides align to TRBD1. J was trimmed by 2 bases and V by 4 bases; bases with no gene match: 6. Germline V gives CDR1 MNHEY, CDR2 SMNVEV (reference sequence). The CDR3 spans 15 residues. The CDR3 nucleotides read TGTGCCAGCAGTTCATCAGGGACAGGGACCTACGAGCAGTACTTC. It codes for CASSSSGTGTYEQYF.

The chain carries TRBV5-5 and TRBJ1-1, with D tentatively TRBD1 (5 bases). The CDR3 has 15 residues. V dropped 0 bases and J dropped 4 bases, with 13 bases sitting between them. CDR1 and CDR2 from the germline V gene are SGHKS and YYEKEE (reference sequence). The CDR3 DNA sequence: TGTGCCAGCAGCTTGGTGCAGGGTTCGATCACTGAAGCTTTCTTT. It specifies CASSLVQGSITEAFF.

CDR3 nucleotides: TGTGCCAGCAGCTCGGGACAGGGTCAAGAGACCCAGTACTTC. Protein product: CASSSGQGQETQYF. The genes are TRBV7-9 and TRBJ2-5; 9 bases fit TRBD1. J was trimmed by 2 bases and V by 4 bases; bases with no gene match: 2. This CDR3 is built from 14 residues. From germline, CDR1 is SEHNR and CDR2 FQNEAQ (reference sequence).

V usage is TRBV3-1 (or the pseudogene TRBV3-2) and J usage is TRBJ1-2; 7 nucleotides line up with TRBD1. Germline loops: CDR1 LGHDT, CDR2 YNNKEL (reference sequence). J gave up 1 base and V 4 bases, and 6 bases lay outside the gene matches. CDR3 length equals 15 residues. CDR3 sequence reads: CASSPRGQDNYGYTF. CDR3 bases: TGTGCCAGCAGCCCCCGAGGACAGGATAACTATGGCTACACCTTC.

This clone came up a few times. Other DNA variants within this sample encode the same CDR3. The chain links TRBV2 to TRBJ1-5, with 11 bases that match TRBD1. After removal of 5 bases from V and 7 bases from J, the junction contained 4 bases not matched to a gene. The CDR3 loop spans 14 amino acids. Looked up from germline, CDR1 is SNHLY and CDR2 is FYNNEI. CDR3 coding DNA: TGTGCCAGCAGTAAGGGACAGGGGGACCAGCCCCAGCATTTT. Its translation is CASSKGQGDQPQHF.

The chain combines TRBV4-2 with TRBJ2-2; TRBD1 aligns across 9 bases. Trimming removed 3 bases from V and 5 bases from J; junction bases left unmatched: 7. There are 16 residues in the CDR3. Germline V gene sequence: CDR1 LGHNA, CDR2 YNFKEQ. CDR3 protein: CASSQAGTGKTGELFF. Here the CDR3 DNA reads TGTGCCAGCAGCCAGGCCGGGACAGGGAAAACCGGGGAGCTGTTTTTT.

V is TRBV5-1 and J is TRBJ2-3; D perhaps matches TRBD1 (5 bases). Germline V CDR1 and CDR2: SGHRS, YFSETQ. Between the trimmed V and J ends, which lost 4 bases and 3 bases, there was a span of 18 bases. The CDR3 is made up of 16 amino acids. CDR3: CASSPSRTPRTDTQYF. The CDR3 nucleotides read TGCGCCAGCAGCCCCTCGAGGACACCCCGAACAGATACGCAGTATTTT.

The chain carries TRBV2 and TRBJ2-1; D is possibly TRBD2 (7 bases). Trimming took 7 bases from V and 3 from J, leaving 10 bases between them. CDR3 size: 13 residues. Per germline, CDR1 SNHLY and CDR2 FYNNEI. The CDR3 DNA sequence: TGTGCCAGCAAGGGGGGGGTCTACAATGAGCAGTTCTTC. This translates into CASKGGVYNEQFF. Variable domain in full (rest from reference TRBV2 and TRBJ2-1): EPEVTQTPSHQVTQMGQEVILRCVPISNHLYFYWYRQILGQKVEFLVSFYNNEISEKSEIFDDQFSVERPDGSNFTLKIRSTKLEDSAMYFCASKGGVYNEQFFGPGTRLTVL.

V and J are TRBV11-2 and TRBJ2-5; 7 bases agree with TRBD2. J was trimmed by 6 bases and V by 3 bases; bases with no gene match: 7. Germline V gene lookup returns CDR1 SGHAT and CDR2 FQNNGV. This CDR3 is built from 14 residues. The chain's CDR3 is CASSFGLEQKTQYF. The CDR3 nucleotides are TGTGCCAGCAGCTTCGGACTAGAACAAAAGACCCAGTACTTC.

This clone appeared a single time. The chain employs TRBV20-1 and TRBJ2-7; D is unclear. V shed 5 bases and J shed 5 bases, with 10 bases lying between them. The germline gives CDR1 DFQATT, CDR2 SNEGSKA (reference sequence). The CDR3 has 11 residues. CDR3 DNA sequence: TGCAGTGCTGCGGTTTACGACGAGCAGTACTTC. Protein sequence: CSAAVYDEQYF.